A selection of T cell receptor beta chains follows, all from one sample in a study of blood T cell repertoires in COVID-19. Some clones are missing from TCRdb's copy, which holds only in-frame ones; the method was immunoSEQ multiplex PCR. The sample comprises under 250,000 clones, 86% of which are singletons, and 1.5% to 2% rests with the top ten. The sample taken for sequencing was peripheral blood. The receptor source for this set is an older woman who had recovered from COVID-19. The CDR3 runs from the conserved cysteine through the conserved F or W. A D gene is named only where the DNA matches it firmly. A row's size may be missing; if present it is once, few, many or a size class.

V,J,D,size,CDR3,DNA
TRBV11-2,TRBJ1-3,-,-,CASSPHQASGNTIYF,TGTGCCAGCAGTCCACATCAGGCGTCTGGAAACACCATATATTTT
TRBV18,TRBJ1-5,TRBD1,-,CASSPLGTGSHQPQHF,TGTGCCAGCTCACCACTTGGGACAGGGAGCCATCAGCCCCAGCATTTT
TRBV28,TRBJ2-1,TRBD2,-,CSSGGAYNEQFF,TGTTCCTCCGGGGGGGCATACAATGAGCAGTTCTTC
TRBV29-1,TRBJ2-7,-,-,CSVVPTGYEQYF,TGCAGCGTTGTGCCCACAGGCTACGAGCAGTACTTC
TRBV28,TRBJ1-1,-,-,CASSLLRQEAFF,TGTGCCAGCAGTTTATTGAGGCAAGAAGCTTTCTTT
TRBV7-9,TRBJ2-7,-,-,CASSLGNRDEQYF,TGTGCCAGCAGCTTAGGGAACAGGGACGAGCAGTACTTC
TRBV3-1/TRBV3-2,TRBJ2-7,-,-,CASRPGGRDEQYF,TGTGCCAGCAGACCCGGTGGGCGCGACGAGCAGTACTTC
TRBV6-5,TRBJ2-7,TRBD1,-,CASSRPGQGKYEQYF,TGTGCCAGCAGCCGACCGGGACAGGGGAAGTACGAGCAGTACTTC
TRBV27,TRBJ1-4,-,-,CASSLNRAQLFF,TGTGCCAGCAGTCTGAACAGGGCACAACTGTTTTTT
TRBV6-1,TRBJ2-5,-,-,CASREGGPRTQYF,TGTGCCAGCAGAGAAGGGGGGCCTAGGACCCAGTACTTC
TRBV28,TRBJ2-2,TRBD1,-,CASSFRTGVNTGELFF,TGTGCCAGCAGTTTTAGGACAGGGGTGAACACCGGGGAGCTGTTTTTT
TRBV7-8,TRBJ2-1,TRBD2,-,CASSLRGGVAYNEQFF,TGTGCCAGCAGCCTCCGCGGGGGGGTGGCCTACAATGAGCAGTTCTTC
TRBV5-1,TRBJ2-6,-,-,CASSFRVSGANVLTF,TGCGCCAGCAGCTTCCGGGTATCTGGGGCCAACGTCCTGACTTTC
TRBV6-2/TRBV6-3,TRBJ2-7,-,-,CASSPDFSSYEQYF,TGTGCCAGCAGCCCGGACTTTAGCTCCTACGAGCAGTACTTC
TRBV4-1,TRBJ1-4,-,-,CASSQVRTQGNEKLFF,TGCGCCAGCAGCCAAGTAAGAACTCAGGGTAATGAAAAACTGTTTTTT
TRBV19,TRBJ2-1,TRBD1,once,CASSISSGTGFNEQFF,TGTGCCAGTAGTATAAGTAGTGGGACAGGGTTTAATGAGCAGTTCTTC
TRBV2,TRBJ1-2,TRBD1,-,CASSGQGAGYTF,TGTGCCAGCAGTGGACAGGGGGCGGGCTACACCTTC
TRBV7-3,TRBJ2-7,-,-,CASSFAGDRYEQYF,TGTGCCAGCAGCTTTGCGGGGGACAGGTACGAGCAGTACTTC
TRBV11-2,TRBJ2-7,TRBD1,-,CASSSLGTGGSEQYF,TGTGCCAGCAGCTCGTTGGGGACAGGGGGAAGCGAGCAGTACTTC
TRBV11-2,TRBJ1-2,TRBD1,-,CASSPDRGYGYTF,TGTGCCAGCAGCCCCGACAGGGGCTATGGCTACACCTTC
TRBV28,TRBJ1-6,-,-,CASSSPGGTNSPLHF,TGTGCCAGCAGTTCCCCGGGGGGAACGAATTCACCCCTCCACTTT
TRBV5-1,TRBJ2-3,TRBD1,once,CASSLGQGSDTQYF,TGCGCCAGCAGCTTGGGACAGGGGTCAGATACGCAGTATTTT
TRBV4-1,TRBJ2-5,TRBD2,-,CASSRNSGDQETQYF,TGCGCCAGCAGCCGAAACAGCGGGGATCAAGAGACCCAGTACTTC
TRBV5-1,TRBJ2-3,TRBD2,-,CASSLGLAGGYTDTQYF,TGCGCCAGCAGCCTCGGACTAGCGGGGGGCTACACAGATACGCAGTATTTT
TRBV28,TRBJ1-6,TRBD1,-,CASRTGGLSPLHF,TGTGCCAGCAGGACAGGGGGGTTGTCACCCCTCCACTTT
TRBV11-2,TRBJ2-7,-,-,CASSPARTVGSEQYF,TGTGCCAGCAGTCCTGCGAGGACAGTGGGTAGTGAGCAGTACTTC
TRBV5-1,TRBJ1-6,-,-,CASSLGGRPSSYNSPLHF,TGCGCCAGCAGCTTAGGCGGGCGCCCGAGCTCCTATAATTCACCCCTCCACTTT
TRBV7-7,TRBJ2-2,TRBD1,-,CASSRGLSTGELFF,TGTGCTAGCAGCAGGGGGCTCAGCACCGGGGAGCTGTTTTTT
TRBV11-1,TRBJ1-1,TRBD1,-,CASSRRDRALNTEAFF,TGTGCCAGCAGCCGACGGGACAGGGCCTTGAACACTGAAGCTTTCTTT
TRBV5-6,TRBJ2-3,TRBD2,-,CASSGGGLAGTDTQYF,TGTGCCAGCAGCGGGGGGGGACTAGCGGGCACAGATACGCAGTATTTT
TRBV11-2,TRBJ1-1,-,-,CASSSYRVEAFF,TGTGCCAGCAGCTCGTACAGAGTGGAAGCTTTCTTT
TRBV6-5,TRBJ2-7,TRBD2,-,CASSYRTSGFNEQYF,TGTGCCAGCAGTTACAGGACTAGCGGGTTTAACGAGCAGTACTTC
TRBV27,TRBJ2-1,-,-,CASSQGSEQFF,TGTGCCAGCAGTCAGGGAAGTGAGCAGTTCTTC
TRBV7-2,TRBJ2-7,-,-,CASSLEMTATYEQYF,TGTGCCAGCAGCTTAGAAATGACAGCTACCTACGAGCAGTACTTC
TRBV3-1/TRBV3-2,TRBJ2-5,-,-,CASSQARTEQETQYF,TGTGCCAGCAGCCAGGCCCGGACAGAGCAAGAGACCCAGTACTTC
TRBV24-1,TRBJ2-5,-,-,CATGARDWEETQYF,TGTGCCACCGGGGCCCGGGACTGGGAAGAGACCCAGTACTTC
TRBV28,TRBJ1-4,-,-,CASSFRGGVVEKLFF,TGTGCCAGCAGTTTTCGGGGAGGGGTTGTGGAAAAACTGTTTTTT